This entry is about one T cell receptor (beta chain). Production of TCR cDNA was by 5'RACE template switching, which also added a universal primer site and UMIs. TCRdb reprocessed the 5' RACE reads via MiXCR and lists one record per CDR3 protein. The repertoire holds 300,000 or so distinct CDR3 sequences, with over 10% as singletons. This entry comes from a study of T cells after yellow fever vaccination. Study background: The fractions with low cell numbers were processed using SMART-Seq v4 Ultra Low Input.

This CDR3 has 16 amino acids. Germline CDR1 MNHEY, CDR2 SVGEGT. The V end lost 6 bases, the J end lost 2 bases, and 18 bases lay between the germline ends. The sequencing here drew on CD4+ T cells sorted from PBMCs, taken 45 days after the yellow fever booster vaccination. This receptor was identified in a man aged 30-40 years who received the YFV17D yellow fever vaccine. This sequence joins TRBV6-2 or TRBV6-3 and TRBJ2-3; tentatively, D is TRBD1 (8 bases). The DNA for the CDR3 is TGTGCCAGCAGCTCTTACAGGGGGAGGGACACAGATACGCAGTATTTT. Translating gives CASSSYRGRDTDTQYF.